This entry describes one TCR beta chain. Its antigen remains unidentified. The study reverse transcribed the entire isolated RNA, so it sequenced expressed TCRB transcripts. Profiled with immunoSEQ multiplex PCR; TCRdb holds only in-frame clones, not every one. The table records over 350,000 clones, roughly 15% of them present only once. From germline, CDR1 is SGHNT and CDR2 YYREEE (reference sequence). V lost 4 bases and J lost 5; bases outside the gene matches: 11. This CDR3 is built from 16 residues. The sample belongs to a study of beta chain features in type 1 diabetes. Turning to the study itself: All samples combined gave roughly 110,000,000 sorted cells for examination. Findings and limits, study-wide: The study found that naive, central memory and Treg TCRB repertoires appeared more similar in patients than in healthy donors. Reduced insertions and increased deletions marked VDJ junctions in type 1 diabetes patients.

Material for sequencing was naive CD4+ T cells from blood. J is TRBJ1-1 and V is TRBV5-4; 10 bases map to TRBD1. The clonotype originates from a woman in her late teens or twenties in good health. The CDR3 reads CASSILSGTGETEAFF. Written as DNA, the CDR3 is TGTGCCAGCAGCATCTTATCCGGGACAGGGGAGACTGAAGCTTTCTTT.